Each of the 29 T cell receptor beta chains below was sequenced from the same sample in a study of T cell responses to AZD1222 COVID-19 vaccine. Only in-frame clones appear in the TCRdb table, and some are missing; sequencing was by immunoSEQ multiplex PCR. The repertoire includes roughly 170,000 clones, about nine tenths of them detected once, and 2.6% sits in the top ten. The sample was peripheral blood, taken on day 0 of AZD1222 vaccination. These receptors were collected from an adult in good health.

The chain combines TRBV30 with TRBJ2-7, with a weak D call TRBD2 (5 bases). Germline V CDR1 and CDR2: GTSNPN, SVGIG (reference sequence). Trimming removed 0 bases from V and 12 bases from J, with 15 bases in between. This CDR3 is 12 amino acids long. The CDR3 DNA sequence: TGTGCCTGGAGTGTACCCGGACTGCCTCGGTACTTC. It specifies CAWSVPGLPRYF. Based on the CDR3 plus reference TRBV30 and TRBJ2-7, the full variable domain is SQTIHQWPATLVQPVGSPLSLECTVEGTSNPNLYWYRQAAGRGLQLLFYSVGIGQISSEVPQNLSASRPQDRQFILSSKKLLLSDSGFYLCAWSVPGLPRYFGPGTRLTVT.

The V call is TRBV5-4, the J call TRBJ1-2; no clear D gene. From germline, CDR1 is SGHNT and CDR2 YYREEE (reference sequence). Trimming took 0 bases from V and 4 from J, leaving 19 bases between them. This CDR3 region has 17 residues. The DNA of the CDR3 is TGTGCCAGCAGCTTGGACCCCCTAGGACCCAACTCCTATGGCTACACCTTC. This codes for CASSLDPLGPNSYGYTF.

This clone occurred once. The chain has TRBV2 and TRBJ1-2, with a tentative D call TRBD1 (5 bases). The V gene lost 4 bases and the J gene lost 8 bases, with 17 bases spanning the gap. CDR3 length: 14 residues. CDR1 SNHLY and CDR2 FYNNEI come from the germline V gene. CDR3 region: CASSVGHKGLGYTF. The CDR3 bases are TGTGCCAGCAGTGTCGGGCACAAGGGGCTAGGCTACACCTTC.

The chain carries TRBV4-1 and TRBJ2-1; D gene ambiguous. The V and J ends lost 4 bases and 2 bases respectively, with 9 bases between them. CDR1 is MGHRA, CDR2 YSYEKL, per germline. The CDR3 has 14 residues. This CDR3 reads CASSPHLAYNEQFF. The CDR3, as DNA: TGCGCCAGCAGCCCCCATCTGGCCTACAATGAGCAGTTCTTC.

This clone was seen a single time. This sequence joins TRBV10-3 and TRBJ2-1; D call uncertain. CDR3 length: 15 residues. The V end was cut by 4 bases, the J end by 0 bases, with 10 bases between. CDR1 and CDR2 from the germline V gene are ENHRY and SYGVKD. DNA of the CDR3: TGTGCCATCAGTGCTGCTGCTAGCTCCTACAATGAGCAGTTCTTC. This encodes CAISAAASSYNEQFF.

The chain uses TRBV5-4 and TRBJ1-5; D is unclear. Germline CDR1 is SGHNT and CDR2 is YYREEE (reference sequence). V lost 2 bases, J lost 1 base, and 4 bases lay in between. The CDR3 loop spans 13 amino acids. The CDR3 DNA is TGTGCCAGCAGCTTTGGCAGCAATCAGCCCCAGCATTTT. Translating gives CASSFGSNQPQHF.

This chain connects TRBV5-4 to TRBJ2-7; tentatively, D is TRBD1 or TRBD2 (5 bases each). Germline loops: CDR1 SGHNT, CDR2 YYREEE (reference sequence). The CDR3 loop spans 16 amino acids. The V and J ends lost 1 base and 5 bases respectively, with 19 bases between them. The CDR3 nucleotides read TGTGCCAGCAGCTTGAGTTTGGTCGCAGGGCGGGACGAGCAGTACTTC. This sequence encodes CASSLSLVAGRDEQYF.

This chain links TRBV30 with TRBJ2-1; perhaps TRBD2 as D (5 bases). The V gene's germline CDR1 is GTSNPN and CDR2 SVGIG (reference sequence). This CDR3 region has 14 residues. V was clipped by 5 bases and J by 7 bases, with 18 bases between them. This chain's CDR3 is CAWSAGLAANEQFF. CDR3 nucleotide sequence: TGTGCCTGGTCGGCGGGCCTGGCTGCGAATGAGCAGTTCTTC.

Here the CDR3 reads CSVDRTGEQYF. In DNA, the CDR3 is TGCAGCGTTGACCGGACTGGGGAGCAGTACTTC. V gene TRBV29-1 combines with J gene TRBJ2-7; tentatively, D is TRBD2 (5 bases). CDR3 size: 11 residues. In germline, CDR1 is SQVTM, CDR2 ANQGSEA. V gave up 3 bases and J gave up 7 bases, with 10 bases separating them.

The chain combines TRBV6-2 or TRBV6-3 with TRBJ2-2; D possibly corresponds to TRBD1 (6 bases). CDR1 is MNHEY and CDR2 is SVGEGT in the germline V gene. The CDR3 is 15 amino acids. V was cut by 2 bases and J by 0 bases, with 7 bases left in between. The CDR3 here is CASSYGQPNTGELFF. As DNA, the CDR3 is TGTGCCAGCAGTTACGGACAGCCGAACACCGGGGAGCTGTTTTTT.

The chain links TRBV3-1 (or the pseudogene TRBV3-2) to TRBJ2-7; the match to TRBD1 covers 8 bases. This CDR3 is built from 16 residues. Trimming at V came to 4 bases and at J to 2 bases, leaving 10 bases not matched to a gene. Germline values: CDR1 LGHDT, CDR2 YNNKEL (reference sequence). DNA for the CDR3: TGTGCCAGCAGCCGAAGCCCAGGACAGGGTACCTACGAGCAGTACTTC. Translating gives CASSRSPGQGTYEQYF.

This rearrangement joins TRBV10-2 to TRBJ2-2; TRBD1 aligns across 9 bases. The J segment lost 7 bases and the V segment lost 5 bases, leaving 5 bases of the junction unmatched. Germline V gives CDR1 WSHSY, CDR2 SAAADI. This CDR3 has 14 residues. The CDR3 region has the DNA TGCGCCAGCAGTAAGGGACAGGGCTACGGGGAGCTGTTTTTT. It is translated as CASSKGQGYGELFF.

The chain couples TRBV9 to TRBJ1-1, with D uncertain. The V and J ends lost 5 bases and 1 base respectively, with 9 bases between them. The CDR3 has 13 residues. Per the germline V gene, CDR1 is SGDLS and CDR2 is YYNGEE. The CDR3 loop is CASSVWGNTEAFF. Written as DNA, the CDR3 is TGTGCCAGCAGTGTATGGGGGAACACTGAAGCTTTCTTT.

The rearrangement joins TRBV29-1 to TRBJ2-7; D perhaps matches TRBD1 (6 bases). The CDR3 extends over 13 amino acids. Trimming pared 6 bases from V and 6 bases from J, leaving 18 bases between. Looked up from germline, CDR1 is SQVTM and CDR2 is ANQGSEA. The CDR3 protein is CSVLGRGSGEQYF. The CDR3 nucleotides are TGCAGCGTCCTGGGCAGGGGCTCTGGCGAGCAGTACTTC.

This chain uses TRBV18 with TRBJ1-6; the D gene is possibly TRBD1 (6 bases). Deletions cut 2 bases from V and 6 bases from J, with 11 bases between. The CDR3 runs to 15 residues. From germline, CDR1 is KGHSH and CDR2 LQKENI. The CDR3 loop reads CASSPSTDSNSPLHF. The CDR3 bases are TGTGCCAGCTCACCATCGACGGACAGTAATTCACCCCTCCACTTT. Combining the CDR3 with reference TRBV18 and TRBJ1-6 gives the whole variable domain NAGVMQNPRHLVRRRGQEARLRCSPMKGHSHVYWYRQLPEEGLKFMVYLQKENIIDESGMPKERFSAEFPKEGPSILRIQQVVRGDSAAYFCASSPSTDSNSPLHFGNGTRLTVT.

V usage is TRBV19 and J usage is TRBJ2-7; D is unresolved. The CDR3 sequence is 14 residues long. The germline V gene has CDR1 LNHDA and CDR2 SQIVND (reference sequence). V was cut by 6 bases and J by 0 bases, with 12 bases left in between. The CDR3 is CASSLTVTSYEQYF. For the CDR3, the DNA is TGTGCCAGTAGCCTGACTGTTACCTCCTACGAGCAGTACTTC.

The V and J genes are TRBV19 and TRBJ1-2; 9 nucleotides agree with TRBD1. The germline gives CDR1 LNHDA, CDR2 SQIVND (reference sequence). This CDR3 is built from 15 residues. V lost 7 bases to trimming and J lost 2 bases; unmatched junction nucleotides: 8. CDR3 residues: CASTPGTGKNYGYTF. The CDR3 DNA sequence: TGTGCCAGTACCCCGGGGACAGGGAAGAACTATGGCTACACCTTC.

The CDR3 nucleotides are TGCAGCGCGGGGGCTCCTAGTAGGGGGAGCAATGAGCAGTTCTTC. It encodes CSAGAPSRGSNEQFF. This sequence joins TRBV29-1 and TRBJ2-1; D may match TRBD1 or TRBD2 (6 bases each). V was cut by 7 bases and J by 6 bases, with 22 bases left in between. The CDR3 consists of 15 residues. Germline V gene sequence: CDR1 SQVTM, CDR2 ANQGSEA.

This sequence joins TRBV20-1 and TRBJ1-6, with TRBD1 as a possible D gene (6 bases). This CDR3 has 14 amino acids. Trimming removed 3 bases from V and 10 bases from J, with 16 bases in between. Germline V gene sequence: CDR1 DFQATT, CDR2 SNEGSKA (reference sequence). DNA for the CDR3: TGCAGTGCTAGTCTAGTCAGGGGTAAATCACCCCTCCACTTT. Translated, it gives CSASLVRGKSPLHF.

This clone was seen more than once but under ten times. The rearrangement links TRBV5-1 to TRBJ1-2; D remains ambiguous. Per the germline V gene, CDR1 is SGHRS and CDR2 is YFSETQ. The length of the CDR3 is 15 residues. V gave up 4 bases and J gave up 8 bases, with 21 bases separating them. The CDR3 DNA sequence: TGCGCCAGCAGCCCTGGTCGTCCGAAGGATATGGGCTACACCTTC. Its translation is CASSPGRPKDMGYTF.

The gene calls are TRBV3-1 (or the pseudogene TRBV3-2) and TRBJ2-1; TRBD2 aligns across 8 bases. CDR3 length: 15 amino acids. Germline V gene data show CDR1 as LGHDT and CDR2 as YNNKEL (reference sequence). Losses at the gene ends were 1 base for V and 6 bases for J; bases not matched to a gene: 5. The CDR3 sequence is CASSQGLAGSNEQFF. CDR3 coding DNA: TGTGCCAGCAGCCAAGGTTTAGCGGGGTCCAATGAGCAGTTCTTC.

The gene calls are TRBV10-3 and TRBJ1-2; possibly TRBD1 for D (6 bases). Germline V gene sequence: CDR1 ENHRY, CDR2 SYGVKD. Trimming cost V 3 bases and J 4 bases, with 9 bases left between them. This CDR3 region has 13 residues. CDR3 in DNA: TGTGCCATCAGTGAAAGGGGGGCCTATGGCTACACCTTC. Translation: CAISERGAYGYTF.

CDR3 amino acids: CASSSSWTGGGYTF. The CDR3 DNA reads as TGTGCCAGCAGCTCGTCCTGGACAGGTGGAGGCTACACCTTC. The chain links TRBV11-2 to TRBJ1-2; 7 positions agree with TRBD1. This CDR3 spans 14 amino acids. Germline assignment: CDR1 SGHAT and CDR2 FQNNGV. The ends lost 4 bases at V and 8 bases at J; junction bases unmatched: 10.

This clone was recorded once. The chain couples TRBV28 to TRBJ1-1, with TRBD1 matching 8 bases. The germline gives CDR1 MDHEN, CDR2 SYDVKM. CDR3 length: 12 residues. Trimming took 5 bases from V and 13 from J; bases not matched to a gene: 9. The CDR3 sequence: CASSHPGQEIFF. As DNA, the CDR3 is TGTGCCAGCAGTCACCCGGGACAGGAAATTTTCTTT.

V gene TRBV3-1 (or the pseudogene TRBV3-2) combines with J gene TRBJ1-2; D remains ambiguous. Trimming pared 5 bases from V and 4 bases from J, leaving 23 bases between. Germline V gene lookup returns CDR1 LGHDT and CDR2 YNNKEL (reference sequence). The CDR3 loop spans 17 amino acids. CDR3 protein: CASSTTLRGERLYGYTF. The CDR3 nucleotides are TGTGCCAGCAGCACAACTCTCCGAGGCGAGAGACTCTATGGCTACACCTTC.

V gene TRBV4-1 combines with J gene TRBJ2-5; tentative D call: TRBD2 (7 bases). Germline CDR1 reads MGHRA; CDR2 reads YSYEKL. CDR3 length: 16 residues. V lost 4 bases to trimming and J lost 5 bases, with 20 bases between them. This chain's CDR3 is CASSRDLAARGETQYF. Written as DNA, the CDR3 is TGCGCCAGCAGCCGGGATCTAGCGGCCAGGGGCGAGACCCAGTACTTC.

V and J are TRBV5-1 and TRBJ2-7; a weak D match, TRBD2 (6 bases). CDR3 length equals 15 residues. Germline V gene sequence: CDR1 SGHRS, CDR2 YFSETQ. Trimming took off 0 bases at V and 3 bases at J, with 13 bases between the two ends. The CDR3 DNA reads as TGCGCCAGCAGCTTGGCAACTCACGGGAGCTACGAGCAGTACTTC. It specifies CASSLATHGSYEQYF.

V gene TRBV29-1 combines with J gene TRBJ2-1; D gene unclear. Trimming cost V 7 bases and J 3 bases, with 10 bases left between them. CDR1 is SQVTM and CDR2 is ANQGSEA in the germline V gene. The CDR3 length is 12 residues. The CDR3 coding sequence is TGCAGCGCCGGGCCCTTCTACAATGAGCAGTTCTTC. It specifies CSAGPFYNEQFF.

This clone appeared once. The chain uses TRBV24-1 and TRBJ2-5, with D possibly being TRBD2 (6 bases). Germline V CDR1 and CDR2: KGHDR, SFDVKD. The CDR3 is 14 residues long. V was shortened by 4 bases and J by 6 bases, with 14 bases between the two germline ends. CDR3 in amino acids: CATSDPARGKTQYF. DNA for the CDR3: TGTGCCACCAGTGACCCCGCCCGGGGGAAGACCCAGTACTTC.